The entry below gives a single T cell receptor (beta chain) sequence along with its context. These data are taken from a study of blood T cell repertoires in COVID-19. Study details: Spain, Italy and the United States supplied samples that represented acute and convalescent COVID-19. Sample material is recorded as cDNA or gDNA derived from T cells, B-cell-depleted T cells, or PBMCs.

J gave up 4 bases and V 2 bases, and 6 bases lay outside the gene matches. The CDR3 length is 15 residues. Germline V gene lookup returns CDR1 MNHEY and CDR2 SVGAGI. Original data processing: Quantification of nucleated cells was approximated via reference gene primer amplification. Here immunoSEQ multiplex PCR was the method, and the copy in TCRdb shows in-frame clones only, minus some. That table supplies the V and J calls and clone size; D and trimming were determined from the DNA. The sample consists of 200,000 to 250,000 clones, about 84% of them appearing once. The source material was peripheral blood. J is TRBJ2-7 and V is TRBV6-5; 9 bases line up with TRBD2. This receptor was identified in a human donor in a cohort sampled during active COVID-19. The CDR3 region is CASSYEGGRAYEQYF. Written as DNA, the CDR3 is TGTGCCAGCAGTTACGAGGGCGGGAGGGCTTACGAGCAGTACTTC.